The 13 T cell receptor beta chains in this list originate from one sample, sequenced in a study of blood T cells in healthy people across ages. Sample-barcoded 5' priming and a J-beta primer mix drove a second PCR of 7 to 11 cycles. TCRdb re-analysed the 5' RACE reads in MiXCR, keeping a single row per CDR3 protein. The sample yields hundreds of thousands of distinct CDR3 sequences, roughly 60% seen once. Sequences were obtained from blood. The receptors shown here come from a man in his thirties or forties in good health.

CDR3 region: CSAQSAYEQYF. CDR3 coding DNA: TGCAGTGCTCAGTCAGCTTACGAGCAGTACTTC. J is TRBJ2-7 and V is TRBV20-1; D uncertain. The CDR3 is 11 residues long. Deletions cut 5 bases from V and 4 bases from J, with 9 bases between. CDR1 is DFQATT, CDR2 SNEGSKA, per germline (reference sequence).

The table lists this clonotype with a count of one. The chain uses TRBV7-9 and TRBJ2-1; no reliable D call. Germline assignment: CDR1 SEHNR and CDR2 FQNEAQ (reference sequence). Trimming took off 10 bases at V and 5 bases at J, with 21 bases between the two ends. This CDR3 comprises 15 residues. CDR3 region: CATTRVPQLNNEQFF. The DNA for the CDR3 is TGTGCCACTACAAGGGTACCTCAATTGAACAATGAGCAGTTCTTC. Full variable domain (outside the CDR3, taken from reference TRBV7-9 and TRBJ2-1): DTGVSQNPRHKITKRGQNVTFRCDPISEHNRLYWYRQTLGQGPEFLTYFQNEAQLEKSRLLSDRFSAERPKGSFSTLEIQRTEQGDSAMYLCATTRVPQLNNEQFFGPGTRLTVL.

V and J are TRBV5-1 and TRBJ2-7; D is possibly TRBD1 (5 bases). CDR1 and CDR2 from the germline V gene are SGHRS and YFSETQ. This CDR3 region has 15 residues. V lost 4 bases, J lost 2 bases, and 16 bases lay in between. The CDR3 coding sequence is TGCGCCAGCAGCCACAGGATCATCCTGACCTACGAGCAGTACTTC. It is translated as CASSHRIILTYEQYF.

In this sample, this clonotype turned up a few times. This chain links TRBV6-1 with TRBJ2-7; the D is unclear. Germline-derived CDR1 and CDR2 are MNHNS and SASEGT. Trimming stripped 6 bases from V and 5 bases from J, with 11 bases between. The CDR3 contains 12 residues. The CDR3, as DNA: TGTGCCAGCAGACCTCCGGGCCACGAGCAGTACTTC. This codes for CASRPPGHEQYF.

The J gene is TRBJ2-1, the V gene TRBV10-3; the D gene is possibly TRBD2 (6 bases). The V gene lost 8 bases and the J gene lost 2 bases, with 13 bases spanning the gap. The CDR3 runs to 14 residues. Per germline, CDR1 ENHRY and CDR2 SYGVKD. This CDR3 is CAIEAGSTYNEQFF. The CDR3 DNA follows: TGTGCCATCGAGGCGGGAAGTACCTACAATGAGCAGTTCTTC.

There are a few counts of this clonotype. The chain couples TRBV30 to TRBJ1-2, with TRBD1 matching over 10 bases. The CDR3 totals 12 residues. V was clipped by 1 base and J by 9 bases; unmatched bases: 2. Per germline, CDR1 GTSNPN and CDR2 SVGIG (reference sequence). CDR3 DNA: TGTGCCTGGAGTGGGGGACAGGGGAGCTACACCTTC. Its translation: CAWSGGQGSYTF.

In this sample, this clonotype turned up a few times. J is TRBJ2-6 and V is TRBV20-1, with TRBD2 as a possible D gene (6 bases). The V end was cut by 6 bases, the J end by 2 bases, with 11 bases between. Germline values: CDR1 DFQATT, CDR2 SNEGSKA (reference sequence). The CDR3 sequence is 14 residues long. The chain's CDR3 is CSARRVAGANVLTF. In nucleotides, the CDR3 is TGCAGTGCACGGAGGGTAGCTGGGGCCAACGTCCTGACTTTC.

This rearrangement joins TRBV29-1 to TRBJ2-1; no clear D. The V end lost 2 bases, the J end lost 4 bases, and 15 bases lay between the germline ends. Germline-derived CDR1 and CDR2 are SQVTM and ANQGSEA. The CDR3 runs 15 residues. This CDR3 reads CSVEILDNTYNEQFF. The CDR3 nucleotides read TGCAGCGTTGAAATCCTCGACAACACTTACAATGAGCAGTTCTTC.

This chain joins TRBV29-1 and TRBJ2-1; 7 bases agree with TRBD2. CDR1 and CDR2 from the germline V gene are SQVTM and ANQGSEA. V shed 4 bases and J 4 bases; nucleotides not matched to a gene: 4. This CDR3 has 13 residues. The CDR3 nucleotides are TGCAGCGTTGGATTCGGGGGGTACAATGAGCAGTTCTTC. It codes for CSVGFGGYNEQFF.

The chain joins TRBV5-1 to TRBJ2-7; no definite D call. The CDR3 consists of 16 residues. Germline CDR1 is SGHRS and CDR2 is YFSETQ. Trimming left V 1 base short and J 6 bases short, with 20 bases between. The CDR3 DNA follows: TGCGCCAGCAGCTTGTCTGGGTGGGCAGCCTGGAGCGAGCAGTACTTC. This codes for CASSLSGWAAWSEQYF.

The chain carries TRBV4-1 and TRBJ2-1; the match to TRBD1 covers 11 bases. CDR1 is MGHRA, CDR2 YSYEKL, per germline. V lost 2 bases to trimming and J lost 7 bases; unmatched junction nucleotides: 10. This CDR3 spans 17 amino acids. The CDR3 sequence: CASSQTFPGQGVNEQFF. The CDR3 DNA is TGCGCCAGCAGCCAAACCTTCCCGGGACAGGGGGTGAATGAGCAGTTCTTC.

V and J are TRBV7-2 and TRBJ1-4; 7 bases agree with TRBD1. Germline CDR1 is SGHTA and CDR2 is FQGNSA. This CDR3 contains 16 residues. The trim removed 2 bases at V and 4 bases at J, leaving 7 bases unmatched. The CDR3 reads CASSLKSGGLNEKLFF. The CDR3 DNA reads TGTGCCAGCAGCTTAAAGTCAGGGGGGCTTAATGAAAAACTGTTTTTT. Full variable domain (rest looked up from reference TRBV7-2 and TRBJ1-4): GAGVSQSPSNKVTEKGKDVELRCDPISGHTALYWYRQSLGQGLEFLIYFQGNSAPDKSGLPSDRFSAERTGGSVSTLTIQRTQQEDSAVYLCASSLKSGGLNEKLFFGSGTQLSVL.

The chain's CDR3 is CASRHHERFYEQYF. DNA of the CDR3: TGCGCCAGCCGCCACCACGAGCGATTCTACGAGCAGTACTTC. The chain uses TRBV5-1 and TRBJ2-7, with D unclear. CDR1 SGHRS and CDR2 YFSETQ come from the germline V gene. The CDR3 is 14 amino acids. V shed 7 bases and J shed 3 bases, with 17 bases lying between them.